The sequence of this T cell receptor beta chain was determined in a study of CD8 T cells in ankylosing spondylitis. Study-wide results and limits: CD8+ by phenotype, disease-linked clones were relatively rare in peripheral blood. According to the report, clones linked to the disease were significantly enriched in matched synovial fluid samples taken from ankylosing spondylitis patients. A TCR beta motif of eight highly homologous variants appeared characteristic of ankylosing spondylitis blood. Earlier authors reported some of these motif variants in reactive arthritis synovial fluid and blood.

The CDR3 length is 14 residues. Trimming shortened V by 2 bases and J by 3 bases, and 10 bases separated the two germline ends. Germline CDR1 SGHTA, CDR2 FQGNSA. Via MiXCR, TCRdb re-called the 5' RACE reads, giving one row per CDR3 protein. The profile shows tens of thousands of distinct CDR3 sequences, roughly 27% of them singletons. Concerning this clonotype itself: Its antigen is not known.

This receptor was obtained from a male donor with ankylosing spondylitis or in good health (not recorded which). The rearrangement uses TRBV7-2 and TRBJ1-1; D is uncertain. Material: blood, either unsorted or a sorted T cell fraction (not recorded which). CDR3 DNA: TGTGCCAGCAGCTTAATTCCCGAGGACACTGAAGCTTTCTTT. This encodes CASSLIPEDTEAFF.